These T cell receptor beta chains were read from a single sample in a study of blood T cell repertoires in COVID-19. Sequencing used immunoSEQ multiplex PCR; TCRdb keeps in-frame clones, though not all of them. This sample yields some 190,000 clones, of which under 85% are seen a single time; roughly 7.8% belongs to the top ten. Material: peripheral blood. These receptors were obtained from a woman of 80 years or more with COVID-19, enrolled during active disease. The CDR3 runs from the conserved cysteine through the conserved F or W. The D gene is left open where the match is weak. Clone size is stated in some rows and not others, as once, few, many or a class when expanded.

few	TRBV10-3	TRBJ1-6	.	TGTGCCATCAGTGACGACAGGCTGGTGAATTCACCCCTCCACTTT	CAISDDRLVNSPLHF
.	TRBV28	TRBJ1-5	.	TGTGCCAGCTGTAGTAGCAATCAGCCCCAGCATTTT	CASCSSNQPQHF
.	TRBV18	TRBJ1-2	.	TGTGCCAGCTCACCCCTATCTAACCTGAATCCCTATGGCTACACCTTC	CASSPLSNLNPYGYTF
.	TRBV4-1	TRBJ2-5	TRBD2	TGCGCCAGCAGCCGCGGGGGGAACCAAGAGACCCAGTACTTC	CASSRGGNQETQYF
.	TRBV5-4	TRBJ1-2	.	TGTGCCAGCAGACAAACAGGGAACTATGGCTACACCTTC	CASRQTGNYGYTF
.	TRBV5-5	TRBJ1-5	.	TGTGCCAGCAGCTTGCTGGGCCTTTCCAATCAGCCCCAGCATTTT	CASSLLGLSNQPQHF
.	TRBV9	TRBJ1-5	TRBD1	TGTGCCAGCAGCCCTGGACAGGGGGGTCAGCCCCAGCATTTT	CASSPGQGGQPQHF
.	TRBV18	TRBJ2-1	TRBD1	TGTGCCAGCTCAACTGGACAGGGGCACTACAATGAGCAGTTCTTC	CASSTGQGHYNEQFF
few	TRBV11-2	TRBJ1-1	.	TGTGCCAGCAGCCCAGCTCGGGGCACTGAAGCTTTCTTT	CASSPARGTEAFF
.	TRBV19	TRBJ2-5	TRBD2	TGTGCCAGTAGTATTACTAGCGGGGAAGAGACCCAGTACTTC	CASSITSGEETQYF
.	TRBV6-5	TRBJ1-5	.	TGTGCCAGCAGACACAGGGAGTGGAGCAATCAGCCCCAGCATTTT	CASRHREWSNQPQHF
.	TRBV28	TRBJ2-7	.	TGTGCCAGCAGACCCGGACTACCCTCCGAGCAGTACTTC	CASRPGLPSEQYF
few	TRBV3-1/TRBV3-2	TRBJ1-1	.	TGTGCCAGCAGCCAATTCTTGAACACTGAAGCTTTCTTT	CASSQFLNTEAFF
.	TRBV7-3	TRBJ1-3	.	TGTGCCAGCCGGGGTGCGGGAAACACCATATATTTT	CASRGAGNTIYF
.	TRBV28	TRBJ1-5	.	TGTGCCAGCAGAGCCGACAGGACCCCTTATCAGCCCCAGCATTTT	CASRADRTPYQPQHF
.	TRBV6-5	TRBJ1-3	.	TGTGCCAGCAGCCTCAGTGTCAACTCTGGAAACACCATATATTTT	CASSLSVNSGNTIYF
.	TRBV7-9	TRBJ2-2	.	TGTGCCAGCAAACCCCCCGGAGGGAACACCGGGGAGCTGTTTTTT	CASKPPGGNTGELFF
.	TRBV2	TRBJ1-2	.	TGTGCCAGCAGTGACCACCTCAGGGGCAGGGCGTTCACCTTC	CASSDHLRGRAFTF
.	TRBV2	TRBJ2-5	TRBD1	TGTGCCAGCAAACAGGGGTTAGAGACCCAGTACTTC	CASKQGLETQYF
once	TRBV7-8	TRBJ1-2	.	TGTGCCAGCAGCTTAGCGCGGGACTATGGCTACACCTTC	CASSLARDYGYTF
.	TRBV4-1	TRBJ2-1	TRBD2	TGCGCCAGCAGCCAAGAGGGAGCGGGAGGCCCGGGGGAGCAGTTCTTC	CASSQEGAGGPGEQFF
.	TRBV2	TRBJ1-6	TRBD1	TGTGCCAGCAGTGGGCGACAGGGGCGAAATTCACCCCTCCACTTT	CASSGRQGRNSPLHF
.	TRBV14	TRBJ1-1	.	TGTGCCAGCAGCCCGCGGTATGGGAACACTGAAGCTTTCTTT	CASSPRYGNTEAFF
.	TRBV19	TRBJ2-5	.	TGTGCCAGTAGTATACGGGGGGAGACCCAGTACTTC	CASSIRGETQYF
.	TRBV3-1/TRBV3-2	TRBJ1-4	.	TGTGCCAGCAGCCATGCAGGGAAGGGCGAAAAACTGTTTTTT	CASSHAGKGEKLFF
.	TRBV29-1	TRBJ2-2	.	TGCAGCGTAGGAGACAGAACGAACACCGGGGAGCTGTTTTTT	CSVGDRTNTGELFF
.	TRBV2	TRBJ2-2	.	TGTGCCAGCAGTGAAGTTCAAACGAACACCGGGGAGCTGTTTTTT	CASSEVQTNTGELFF